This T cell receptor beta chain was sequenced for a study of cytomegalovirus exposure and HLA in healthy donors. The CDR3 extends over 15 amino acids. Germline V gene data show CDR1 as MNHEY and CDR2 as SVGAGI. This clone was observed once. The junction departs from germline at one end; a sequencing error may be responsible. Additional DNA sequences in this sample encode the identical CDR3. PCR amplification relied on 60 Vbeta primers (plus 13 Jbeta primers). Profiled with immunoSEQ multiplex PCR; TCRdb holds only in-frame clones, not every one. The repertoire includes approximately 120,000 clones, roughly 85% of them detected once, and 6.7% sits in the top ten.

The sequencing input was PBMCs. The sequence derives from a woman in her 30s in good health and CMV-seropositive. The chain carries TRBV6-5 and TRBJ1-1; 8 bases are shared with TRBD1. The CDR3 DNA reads TGTGCTAGCAGTTACGAACCTGGGACAGGTTTTGAAGCTTTCTTT. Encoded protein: CASSYEPGTGFEAFF.